This TCR beta chain emerged from a study of human T cells and chemical hapten exposure. The time point denotes: patch test 2, 6 weeks after DPC sensitization. Noted treatment: therapeutic diphenylcyclopropenone sensitization with weekly scalp DPC. With respect to this clonotype: Antigen specificity is unknown.

Study-wide points: PT1 expanded TCR counts and patch test score were linked, and their correlation was positive. Expanded TCR sets contained significantly more large CDR3 similarity clusters than controls.

The CDR3 is 15 residues long. Germline trimming cut 4 bases from V and 4 bases from J; bases unmatched to any gene: 7. The germline V gene encodes CDR1 SGDLS and CDR2 YYNGEE. Each CDR3 protein gets one entry after TCRdb re-called the RACE reads with MiXCR. The table shows approximately 92,000 distinct CDR3 sequences, with about an eighth occurring only once. The TCR originated in a woman between 35 and 50 years old with alopecia areata. Some clones in this sample may be carry-over from other donors' samples. The chain employs TRBV9 and TRBJ1-2; 10 bases match TRBD1. The material sequenced was whole blood, taken in connection with sensitization to the hapten diphenylcyclopropenone (DPC). Written as DNA, the CDR3 is TGTGCCAGCAGCATCGGACAGGGGGGAGGCTATGGCTACACCTTC. Amino acids: CASSIGQGGGYGYTF.